Below, 21 T cell receptor beta chains from the same sample are listed, as sequenced in a study of cytomegalovirus exposure and HLA in healthy donors. The PCR used 60 Vbeta and 13 Jbeta primers. Assay: immunoSEQ multiplex PCR; the TCRdb copy retains only in-frame clones and omits some. The sample carries 100,000 to 150,000 clones, almost 80% recorded once. Sequencing input: PBMCs. The source is a female donor in good health and CMV-seronegative.

V and J are TRBV5-1 and TRBJ2-1; 11 nucleotides line up with TRBD2. This CDR3 has 14 residues. Germline CDR1 reads SGHRS; CDR2 reads YFSETQ. The junction had 2 bases not matched to a gene; V was cut back by 3 bases and J by 6 bases. The CDR3 is CASSSTSGSNEQFF. In DNA form, the CDR3 reads TGCGCCAGCAGCTCAACTAGCGGGAGCAATGAGCAGTTCTTC.

V and J are TRBV28 and TRBJ2-3, with D possibly TRBD1 on 6 matching bases. The CDR3 contains 15 residues. V was trimmed by 6 bases and J by 4 bases, leaving 17 bases between them. Germline V gene sequence: CDR1 MDHEN, CDR2 SYDVKM. The CDR3 nucleotides read TGTGCCAGCAGCTTTCACAGGGTACGAGCAGATACGCAGTATTTT. Encoded protein: CASSFHRVRADTQYF.

V is TRBV5-5 and J is TRBJ2-5; tentative D call: TRBD2 (6 bases). From germline, CDR1 is SGHKS and CDR2 YYEKEE (reference sequence). The CDR3 is made up of 14 amino acids. V was shortened by 1 base and J by 4 bases, with 11 bases between the two germline ends. The CDR3 reads CASSLFAGRETQYF. The CDR3 coding sequence is TGTGCCAGCAGCTTGTTTGCGGGAAGAGAGACCCAGTACTTC.

As regards this clone: An end of the junction does not agree with germline; a read error may underlie this. The chain recombines TRBV2 with TRBJ2-7; D ambiguous. CDR1 is SNHLY and CDR2 is FYNNEI in the germline V gene. This CDR3 comprises 14 residues. CDR3 bases: TGTGCCAGCAGCGAAGAACTCCTCCTCTACGAGCAGTACTTC. Translated, it gives CASSEELLLYEQYF.

The chain has TRBV7-2 and TRBJ2-7; 8 nucleotides line up with TRBD2. Per the germline V gene, CDR1 is SGHTA and CDR2 is FQGNSA. This CDR3 spans 13 amino acids. J gave up 6 bases and V 1 base, and 2 bases lay outside the gene matches. CDR3 DNA sequence: TGTGCCAGCAGCTTAGGCGGGAGGCTCGAGCAGTACTTC. Its translation: CASSLGGRLEQYF.

The chain carries TRBV7-9 and TRBJ1-4; D possibly corresponds to TRBD1 (6 bases). Germline CDR1 reads SEHNR; CDR2 reads FQNEAQ (reference sequence). V was trimmed by 0 bases and J by 7 bases, leaving 18 bases between them. The CDR3 is made up of 17 amino acids. CDR3 loop: CASSLARGRGSAEKLFF. The CDR3 DNA reads as TGTGCCAGCAGCTTAGCAAGGGGAAGGGGGAGTGCTGAAAAACTGTTTTTT.

V gene TRBV28 combines with J gene TRBJ1-2; TRBD1 matches at 7 bases. Germline V gene sequence: CDR1 MDHEN, CDR2 SYDVKM. V lost 3 bases and J lost 0; bases outside the gene matches: 1. CDR3 size: 14 residues. CDR3 protein: CASSLGQSNYGYTF. CDR3 sequence (DNA): TGTGCCAGCAGTTTGGGACAGTCTAACTATGGCTACACCTTC.

The J gene is TRBJ2-7, the V gene TRBV6-5; 12 bases are a match to TRBD1. With 5 bases clipped from V and 5 bases from J, the junction kept 7 bases outside the gene matches. The CDR3 is 15 amino acids. In germline, CDR1 is MNHEY, CDR2 SVGAGI. DNA for the CDR3: TGTGCCAGCAGTCCCGGGACAGGGGGCGTCAACGAGCAGTACTTC. Translating gives CASSPGTGGVNEQYF.

This clone was counted once. The chain recombines TRBV4-3 with TRBJ2-6, with D possibly being TRBD1 (5 bases). CDR3 length equals 17 residues. CDR1 and CDR2 (germline): LGHNA, YSLEER. V lost 0 bases to trimming and J lost 0 bases, with 9 bases between them. The CDR3 bases are TGCGCCAGCAGCCAAGATAACAGGCTCTCTGGGGCCAACGTCCTGACTTTC. The encoded protein is CASSQDNRLSGANVLTF.

This clone has more than one count but fewer than ten. The chain's CDR3 is CASSLAGGRAGNEQFF. The CDR3 bases are TGTGCCAGCAGCTTGGCCGGAGGGAGGGCCGGGAATGAGCAGTTCTTC. The rearrangement uses TRBV5-4 and TRBJ2-1, with TRBD2 matching 7 bases. After removal of 0 bases from V and 7 bases from J, the junction contained 10 bases not matched to a gene. Germline V gene sequence: CDR1 SGHNT, CDR2 YYREEE (reference sequence). The CDR3 runs to 16 residues.

The sample holds one count of this clone. The rearrangement joins TRBV4-2 to TRBJ2-7, with D tentatively TRBD1 (5 bases). Germline assignment: CDR1 LGHNA and CDR2 YNFKEQ. CDR3 length equals 17 residues. V gave up 0 bases and J gave up 6 bases, with 21 bases separating them. CDR3 nucleotide sequence: TGTGCCAGCAGCCAAGATTTAAGGGGCAGGGATCTCGGCGAGCAGTACTTC. Translating gives CASSQDLRGRDLGEQYF.

Only one count was recorded for this clone. CDR3 sequence: CASSPLGRPSGPPEQYF. CDR3 coding DNA: TGCGCCAGCAGTCCCCTCGGGCGGCCTAGCGGTCCCCCGGAGCAGTACTTC. The rearrangement links TRBV4-1 to TRBJ2-7, with 7 bases fitting TRBD2. There are 17 residues in the CDR3. V gave up 6 bases and J gave up 7 bases; unmatched junction bases: 21. Germline assignment: CDR1 MGHRA and CDR2 YSYEKL.

The J gene is TRBJ2-2, the V gene TRBV5-1, with TRBD1 matching 7 bases. The V segment lost 0 bases and the J segment 6 bases; nucleotides outside the gene matches: 5. The germline V gene encodes CDR1 SGHRS and CDR2 YFSETQ. The CDR3 contains 15 residues. For the CDR3, the DNA is TGCGCCAGCAGCTTGGACAGGGGAGTTTCCGGGGAGCTGTTTTTT. Residues: CASSLDRGVSGELFF.

The chain couples TRBV13 to TRBJ2-7; D possibly corresponds to TRBD1 (5 bases). V lost 4 bases, J lost 5 bases, and 12 bases lay in between. This CDR3 has 13 amino acids. CDR1 and CDR2 from the germline V gene are PRHDT and FYEKMQ (reference sequence). The DNA of the CDR3 is TGTGCCAGCAGCTCTAATGCAGGGAACGAGCAGTACTTC. It specifies CASSSNAGNEQYF. Full variable domain (remainder filled in from reference TRBV13 and TRBJ2-7): AAGVIQSPRHLIKEKRETATLKCYPIPRHDTVYWYQQGPGQDPQFLISFYEKMQSDKGSIPDRFSAQQFSDYHSELNMSSLELGDSALYFCASSSNAGNEQYFGPGTRLTVT.

The gene calls are TRBV30 and TRBJ2-5, with TRBD1 as a possible D gene (6 bases). With 2 bases removed from V and 5 bases from J, the gap between germline ends came to 12 bases. The CDR3 extends over 13 amino acids. CDR1 is GTSNPN, CDR2 SVGIG, per germline (reference sequence). CDR3 DNA sequence: TGTGCCTGGAGTTCAACAGGGACGGAGACCCAGTACTTC. It specifies CAWSSTGTETQYF.

This sequence joins TRBV18 and TRBJ1-4; 8 bases fit TRBD1. CDR3 size: 15 residues. V lost 4 bases to trimming and J lost 7 bases; unmatched junction nucleotides: 8. Germline-derived CDR1 and CDR2 are KGHSH and LQKENI. CDR3 protein: CASSQTTGVAEKLFF. The CDR3, as DNA: TGTGCCAGCTCACAGACGACAGGGGTTGCTGAAAAACTGTTTTTT.

The CDR3 loop reads CASLNMGQYQETQYF. CDR3 nucleotide sequence: TGTGCCAGCCTTAATATGGGACAGTACCAAGAGACCCAGTACTTC. V and J are TRBV2 and TRBJ2-5; 7 nucleotides line up with TRBD1. V was clipped by 8 bases and J by 0 bases; unmatched bases: 9. The CDR3 length is 15 residues. From germline, CDR1 is SNHLY and CDR2 FYNNEI.

The chain combines TRBV11-2 with TRBJ1-1; D remains unclear. Trimming shortened V by 5 bases and J by 0 bases, and 10 bases separated the two germline ends. The CDR3 runs to 14 residues. CDR1 SGHAT and CDR2 FQNNGV come from the germline V gene. CDR3 sequence: CASSLSRLNTEAFF. DNA of the CDR3: TGTGCCAGCAGCCTTAGCCGGTTGAACACTGAAGCTTTCTTT.

For this clone: One end of the junction does not line up with germline, which may come from a read error. The rearrangement uses TRBV12-5 and TRBJ2-1, with 9 bases lining up with TRBD2. The CDR3 covers 16 residues. The germline gives CDR1 LGHNT, CDR2 FRNRAP. For the CDR3, the DNA is TGTGCTAGAGGTTTGGGACTTAGCGGGAGTAACCATGAGCAGTTCTTC. The encoded protein is CARGLGLSGSNHEQFF.

V gene TRBV28 combines with J gene TRBJ1-2, with a tentative D call TRBD1 (5 bases). The V end lost 7 bases, the J end lost 0 bases, and 12 bases lay between the germline ends. Germline V gene lookup returns CDR1 MDHEN and CDR2 SYDVKM. This CDR3 comprises 14 residues. The CDR3 nucleotides are TGTGCCAGCATATCGGGGGAAACTAACTATGGCTACACCTTC. This sequence encodes CASISGETNYGYTF.

This clone has a handful of counts. V and J are TRBV6-5 and TRBJ2-2, with a tentative D call TRBD2 (6 bases). V dropped 8 bases and J dropped 0 bases, with 13 bases sitting between them. There are 15 residues in the CDR3. Germline CDR1 MNHEY, CDR2 SVGAGI. The CDR3 bases are TGTGCCAGCTTCGCGGGGACGGCGAACACCGGGGAGCTGTTTTTT. This codes for CASFAGTANTGELFF.